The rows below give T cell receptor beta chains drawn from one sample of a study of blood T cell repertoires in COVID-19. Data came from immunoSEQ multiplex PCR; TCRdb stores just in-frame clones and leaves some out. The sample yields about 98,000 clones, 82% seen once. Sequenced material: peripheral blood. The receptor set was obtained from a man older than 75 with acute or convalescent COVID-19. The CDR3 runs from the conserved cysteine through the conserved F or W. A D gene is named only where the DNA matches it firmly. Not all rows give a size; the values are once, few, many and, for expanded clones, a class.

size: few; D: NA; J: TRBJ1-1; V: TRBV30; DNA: TGTGCCTGGAGAAGGGGGTTTAACACTGAAGCTTTCTTT; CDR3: CAWRRGFNTEAFF
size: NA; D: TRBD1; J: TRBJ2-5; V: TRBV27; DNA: TGTGCCAGCAGCAGGACAGGGAGTCAAGAGACCCAGTACTTC; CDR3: CASSRTGSQETQYF
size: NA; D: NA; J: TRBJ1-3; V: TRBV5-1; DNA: TGCGCCAGCAGCTTTAGGGGAACACCAGAAAACACCATATATTTT; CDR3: CASSFRGTPENTIYF
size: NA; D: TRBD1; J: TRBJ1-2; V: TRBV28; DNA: TGTGCCAGCAGTTTGGGGACAGGGGGCAACTATGGCTACACCTTC; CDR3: CASSLGTGGNYGYTF
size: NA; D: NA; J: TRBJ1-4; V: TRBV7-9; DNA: TGTGCCAGCAGCTTCGAAGGTGGAGCTAATGAAAAACTGTTTTTT; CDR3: CASSFEGGANEKLFF
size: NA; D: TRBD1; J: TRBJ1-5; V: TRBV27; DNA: TGTGCCAGCAGTTTGGGACAGGGGTTCTATCAGCCCCAGCATTTT; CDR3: CASSLGQGFYQPQHF
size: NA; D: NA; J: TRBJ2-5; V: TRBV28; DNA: TGTGCCAGCAGTTTTCGGTCGCCGGGGACCCAGTACTTC; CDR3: CASSFRSPGTQYF
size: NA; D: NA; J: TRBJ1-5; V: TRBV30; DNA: TGTGCCTGGAGTACCGACCCCTCCAGGTTTCCCCAGCATTTT; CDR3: CAWSTDPSRFPQHF
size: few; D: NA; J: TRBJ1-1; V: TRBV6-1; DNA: TGTGCCAGCAGTGAAATAGAGGGTTGGGTGTCTTTCTTT; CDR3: CASSEIEGWVSFF
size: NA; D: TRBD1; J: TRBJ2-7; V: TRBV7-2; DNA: TGTGCCAGCAGCATAGGACAGGGACGAGGCGAGCAGTACTTC; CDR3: CASSIGQGRGEQYF
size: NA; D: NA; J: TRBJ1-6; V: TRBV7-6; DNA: TGTGCCAGCAGCACGCAGACACCCCTCCACTTT; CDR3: CASSTQTPLHF
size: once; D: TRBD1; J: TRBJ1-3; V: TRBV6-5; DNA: TGTGCCAGCAGCCCAGGGGGCGCGTATGGAAACACCATATATTTT; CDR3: CASSPGGAYGNTIYF
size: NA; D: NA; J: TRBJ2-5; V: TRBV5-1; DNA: TGCGCCAGCAGCTTGGGAGGGGGACAAGAGACCCAGTACTTC; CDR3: CASSLGGGQETQYF
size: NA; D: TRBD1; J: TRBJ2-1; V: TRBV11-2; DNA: TGTGCCAGCAGCTCCGGGGGGACAGGGCTGGGTGAGCAGTTCTTC; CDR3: CASSSGGTGLGEQFF
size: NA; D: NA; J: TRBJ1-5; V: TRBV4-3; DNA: TGCGCCAGCAGCCAAGATATGAATCAGCCCCAGCATTTT; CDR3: CASSQDMNQPQHF
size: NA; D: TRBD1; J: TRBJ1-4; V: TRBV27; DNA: TGTGCCAGCAGTGGCGCAGGGACAGGGAATGAAAAACTGTTTTTT; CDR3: CASSGAGTGNEKLFF
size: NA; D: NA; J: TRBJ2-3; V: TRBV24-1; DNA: TGTGCCGTTTCGCCGGAGGATACGCAGTATTTT; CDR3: CAVSPEDTQYF
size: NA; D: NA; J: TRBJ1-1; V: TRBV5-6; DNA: TGTGCCAGCAGCCCCCCCCAGGGTTGGGAAGCTTTCTTT; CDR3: CASSPPQGWEAFF
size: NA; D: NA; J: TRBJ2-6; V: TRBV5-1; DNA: TGCGCCAGCAGCTTGGCCGCTCAGGGGCTTCGCTCTGGGGCCAACGTCCTGACTTTC; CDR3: CASSLAAQGLRSGANVLTF
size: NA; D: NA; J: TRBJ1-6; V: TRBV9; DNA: TGTGCCAGCTCCTTGAGGGAGAGGAGCTCCTATAATTCACCCCTCCACTTT; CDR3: CASSLRERSSYNSPLHF
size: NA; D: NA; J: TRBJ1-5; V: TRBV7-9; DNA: TGTGCCAGCAGCTGGGGGGGGGACCAGCCCCAGCATTTT; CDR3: CASSWGGDQPQHF
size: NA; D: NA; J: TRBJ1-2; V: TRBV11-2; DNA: TGTGCCAGCAGCTTGTTCCAGGGCGACTATGGCTACACCTTC; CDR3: CASSLFQGDYGYTF
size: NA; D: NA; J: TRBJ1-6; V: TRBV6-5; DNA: TGTGCCAGCAGTAACGGGACACCCCTCCACTTT; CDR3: CASSNGTPLHF
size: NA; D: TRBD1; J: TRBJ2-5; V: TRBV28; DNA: TGTGCCAGCAGTCTCCGACAGGGGAGGTTTCAAGAGACCCAGTACTTC; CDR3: CASSLRQGRFQETQYF
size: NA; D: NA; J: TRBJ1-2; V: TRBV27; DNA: TGTGCCAGCAGTTTGGGGGGGGTGAACTATGGCTACACCTTC; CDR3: CASSLGGVNYGYTF
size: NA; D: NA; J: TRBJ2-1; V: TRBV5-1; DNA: TGCGCCAGCAGCTCGCCCGGAGGGGTTTACAATGAGCAGTTCTTC; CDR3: CASSSPGGVYNEQFF
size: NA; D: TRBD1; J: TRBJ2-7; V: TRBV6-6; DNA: TGTGCCAGCAGAAAGGGACAGGGATACGAGCAGTACTTC; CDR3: CASRKGQGYEQYF
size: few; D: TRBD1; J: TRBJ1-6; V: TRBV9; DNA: TGTGCCAGCAGCGTAGAGGACAGGGGCGCCTATAATTCACCCCTCCACTTT; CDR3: CASSVEDRGAYNSPLHF
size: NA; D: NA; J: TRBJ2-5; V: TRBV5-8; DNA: TGTGCCAGCAGCTTGGGCGGTTCATGGGAGACCCAGTACTTC; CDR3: CASSLGGSWETQYF
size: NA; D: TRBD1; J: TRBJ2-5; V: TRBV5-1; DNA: TGCGCCAGCAGCACCGGGACAGGGGGATTTCAAGAGACCCAGTACTTC; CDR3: CASSTGTGGFQETQYF
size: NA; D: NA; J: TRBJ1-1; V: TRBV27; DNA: TGTGCCAGCAGCTCCCCTCCGGGAGTTGAAGCTTTCTTT; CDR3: CASSSPPGVEAFF
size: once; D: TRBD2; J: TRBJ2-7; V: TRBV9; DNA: TGTGCCAGCAGCACGCAACCGGGACTAGGGGTTAACGAGCAGTACTTC; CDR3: CASSTQPGLGVNEQYF
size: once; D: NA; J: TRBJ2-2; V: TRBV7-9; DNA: TGTGCCAGCAGCTTAGCCTACGGCACCGGGGAGCTGTTTTTT; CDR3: CASSLAYGTGELFF
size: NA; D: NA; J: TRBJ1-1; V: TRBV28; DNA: TGTGCCACCGATTATGGGCAGGGGACCCCTGAAGCTTTCTTT; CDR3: CATDYGQGTPEAFF
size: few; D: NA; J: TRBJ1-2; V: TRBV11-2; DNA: TGTGCCAGCAGCTTAGATTCCCAGGTCTATGGCTACACCTTC; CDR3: CASSLDSQVYGYTF
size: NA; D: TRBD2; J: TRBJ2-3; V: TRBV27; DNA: TGTGCCAGCAGTACCCTAGCGGGAGCCTCAGATACGCAGTATTTT; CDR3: CASSTLAGASDTQYF
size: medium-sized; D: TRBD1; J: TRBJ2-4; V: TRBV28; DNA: TGTGCCAGCAGTTTAACACAGGGGCAGGCCAAAAACATTCAGTACTTC; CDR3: CASSLTQGQAKNIQYF
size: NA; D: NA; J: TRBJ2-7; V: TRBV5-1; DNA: TGCGCCAGCAGCTTGCGCGTCGGGCAGGGGAAGTACGAGCAGTACTTC; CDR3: CASSLRVGQGKYEQYF
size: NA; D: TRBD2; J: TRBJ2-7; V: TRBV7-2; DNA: TGTGCCAGCAGCTTAGGGACTAGCGGGAGGGTAGGTTGGAACTTC; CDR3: CASSLGTSGRVGWNF
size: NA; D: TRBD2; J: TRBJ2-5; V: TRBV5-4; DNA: TGTGCCAGCAGTCCTGCCGGGACTAGCCAAGAGACCCAGTACTTC; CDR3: CASSPAGTSQETQYF
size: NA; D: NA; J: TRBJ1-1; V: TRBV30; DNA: TGTGCCTGGAGTGCGGGTGAAGGTGGAGCTTTCTTT; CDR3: CAWSAGEGGAFF
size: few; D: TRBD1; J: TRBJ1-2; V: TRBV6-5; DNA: TGTGCCAGCAGTCCGGGACAGGCTGGCTACACCTTC; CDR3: CASSPGQAGYTF
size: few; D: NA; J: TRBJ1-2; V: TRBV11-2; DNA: TGTGCCAGCAGCGCCCGGTTCTATGGCTACACCTTC; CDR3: CASSARFYGYTF
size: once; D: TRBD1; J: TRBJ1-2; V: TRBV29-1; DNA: TGCAGCGTTGAGTGGGACAGGGGCCAAAGAGGGAACTATGGCTACACCTTC; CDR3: CSVEWDRGQRGNYGYTF
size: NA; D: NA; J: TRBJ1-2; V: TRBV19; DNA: TGTGCCATTGGGGGCCGGGACCACTATGGCTACACCTTC; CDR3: CAIGGRDHYGYTF
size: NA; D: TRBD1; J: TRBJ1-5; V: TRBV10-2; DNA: TGCGCCAGCAGACTGGGACAGGGCAATCAGCCCCAGCATTTT; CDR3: CASRLGQGNQPQHF
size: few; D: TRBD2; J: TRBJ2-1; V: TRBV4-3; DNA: TGCGCCAGCAGCCAAGATCTAGCGGGGGGGGAAAATGAGCAGTTCTTC; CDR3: CASSQDLAGGENEQFF
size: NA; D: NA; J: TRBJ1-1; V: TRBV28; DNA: TGTGCCAGCAGTTTACTCCTCAGGGGAGCTTTCTTT; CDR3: CASSLLLRGAFF
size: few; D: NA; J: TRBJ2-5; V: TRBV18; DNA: TGTGCCAGCTCACCTAGTGCGGTCACACAAGAGACCCAGTACTTC; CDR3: CASSPSAVTQETQYF
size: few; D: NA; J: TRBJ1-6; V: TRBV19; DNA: TGTGCCAGTAGTATGCGCCTTCGGCCCCTCCACTTT; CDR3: CASSMRLRPLHF
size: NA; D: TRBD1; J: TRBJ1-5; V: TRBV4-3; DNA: TGCGCCAGCAGCCAAGCAGGGGGGCAGGGACAGCCCCAGCATTTT; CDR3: CASSQAGGQGQPQHF
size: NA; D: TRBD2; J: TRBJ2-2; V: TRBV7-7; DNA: TGTGCCAGCAGCCGGACTAGCGGGGCTACGAACACCGGGGAGCTGTTTTTT; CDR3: CASSRTSGATNTGELFF
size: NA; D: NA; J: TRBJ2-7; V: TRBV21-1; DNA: TGTGCCAGCAGCGATGACAGGGAACCCTACGAGCAGTACTTC; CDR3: CASSDDREPYEQYF